A single TCR beta chain is shown here with its context. Its antigen remains undetermined. With a much larger clone just one base away, this may be a read error. The library was prepared using PCR. TCRdb records Illumina HiSeq 4000 as the sequencer. Bulk TCR libraries were made following a previously described method, with the TCR primers given in Table S5. Purification of total RNA was performed with the Qiagen AllPrep DNA/RNA kit. Reads from multiple sequencing runs of the same library were pooled before analysis. Turning to the authors' computational methods: Reads were retained only if their TCR constant sequence matched exactly, and those retained reads were trimmed to 150 nt and grouped according to their 12-nt molecular barcodes. Reads within each barcode group were sub-clustered using a 15% Levenshtein threshold, and quality-weighted consensus sequences were constructed for each RNA molecule. Non-functional sequences were excluded, and lower-count sequences lying one edit away from another sequence were also excluded. Based on fitting two negative binomial distributions, any barcode sub-cluster with under 20% of the maximum read count was discarded. TCRdb trimmed public reads at Q25 via fastp, called clones via MiXCR and kept in-frame beta chains. Each CDR3 protein appears once, grouped with its most common genes and DNA. The V and J calls reflect TCRdb's pipeline rather than the authors' work. The sample table lists about 640,000 distinct CDR3 sequences, approximately 20% of them with a count of one. Roughly 0.9% of the sample is in the top ten clones.

Libraries of naive CD8 T cells were built from about 19,000 to 1,100,000 sorted cells, with 10%, 30% or 50% of the purified RNA used. Naive CD8 T cells were FACS-sorted as CD8+CD4-CCR7+CD45RA+ on a BD FACSAria II into RLT Plus buffer. To test detection sensitivity, Jurkat RNA equal to over nine TCR copies was added to samples of about 17,000-1,100,000 naive CD8 T cells. CD8 T cells were enriched with RosetteSep CD8+ T Cell Enrichment Cocktail and Ficoll-Paque, followed by ACK red cell lysis. The data were obtained in a study of molecular identifiers for immune sequencing clone quantification (dated by TCRdb to between 2018 and 2020). At the level of the whole study: For a replicate experiment, RNA from about 21,000 or 97,000 naive CD8 T cells was divided into five aliquots, of which four were sequenced. CD8 T cells were used in a methods study to benchmark molecular-identifier clustering-based TCR repertoire sequencing (MIDCIRS) and TCR RNA copy counting. Broad study findings and their caveats: The naive libraries included spiked-in Jurkat TCR RNA (about 9 copies' worth), and this Jurkat TCR RNA is not part of the donor repertoire. Without barcode sub-clustering, chimeric consensus sequences inflated TCR diversity; chimeras reached as high as 47%. Clones above 20 RNA copies held over 97% of molecules in CMV-specific effector cells but under 1% in naive cells. Highly expanded clone sizes could be underestimated if identical TCR molecules share a barcode. Modeling estimated about three recovered TCR RNA copies per cell, compared with about 10 by digital PCR, which implies roughly 30% capture efficiency. A single cell's worth of spiked-in Jurkat TCR RNA was reported detectable even among under 1.1 million naive CD8 T cells.

From cysteine to phenylalanine, the CDR3 is 15 amino acids long. The read is trimmed to its CDR3 DNA, 45 bases read in frame from base 1. The germline V gene (reference sequence) sets CDR1 to SEHNR and CDR2 to FQNEAQ. The sequenced sample was naive CD8+ T cells from blood, with Jurkat cell RNA spiked in. What this sample's cell subset or site label stands for: FACS-sorted CD8+CD4-CCR7+CD45RA+ naive T cells. This receptor chain uses TRBV7-9 and TRBJ2-5; a tentative D call is TRBD2 (5 bases match). The clonotype originates from a human donor in good health. Some libraries in this study had Jurkat cell RNA spiked in. The encoded CDR3 is CASSHGERAQEAQYF. The nucleotide sequence reads as follows: TGTGCCAGCAGCCACGGGGAGAGGGCCCAAGAGGCCCAGTACTTC. The reference TRBV7-9 and TRBJ2-5 proteins fill in what lies around the CDR3, so the full variable domain reads DTGVSQNPRHKITKRGQNVTFRCDPISEHNRLYWYRQTLGQGPEFLTYFQNEAQLEKSRLLSDRFSAERPKGSFSTLEIQRTEQGDSAMYLCASSHGERAQEAQYFGPGTRLLVL.